This entry describes one T cell receptor beta chain. Antigen specificity is unknown. Trimming stripped 5 bases from V and 4 bases from J, with 26 bases between. This CDR3 region has 19 residues. This entry is derived from a study of CD8 T cells in ankylosing spondylitis. General study points: Characteristic of ankylosing spondylitis blood, it appeared, was a TCR beta motif comprising roughly eight highly homologous variants. Disease-linked clones were CD8+ and relatively rare in peripheral blood.

TCRdb re-analysed the 5' RACE reads in MiXCR, keeping a single row per CDR3 protein. The sample includes 800,000 to 900,000 distinct CDR3 sequences, about 11% of them seen just once. Sequencing was carried out using blood, either unsorted or a sorted T cell fraction (not recorded which). The clonotype originates from a male donor with ankylosing spondylitis. J is TRBJ2-2 and V is TRBV12-3 or TRBV12-4; TRBD2 is a possible D gene (7 bases). The CDR3 sequence: CASSLKALGGGAGTGELFF. The CDR3 nucleotides read TGTGCCAGCAGTCTAAAGGCCTTAGGCGGGGGCGCAGGCACCGGGGAGCTGTTTTTT.